This T cell receptor (beta chain) emerged from a study of cytomegalovirus exposure and HLA in healthy donors. Trimming took 3 bases from V and 7 from J; bases not matched to a gene: 0. The V gene's germline CDR1 is DFQATT and CDR2 SNEGSKA (reference sequence). This CDR3 has 11 residues. Primers: 60 Vbeta forward and 13 Jbeta reverse. Measured with immunoSEQ multiplex PCR; TCRdb has only the in-frame clones, and not every one. This sample has about 140,000 clones; over 65% occur once, and the top ten carry around 1.6%. General study results and limits: Analyses of presence and absence presupposed an approximately uniform sequencing depth across donors. Later work found most CMV-associated TCR beta chains apparently HLA-restricted. A missense variant in DCLRE1C was later tied to TCR beta V- and J-gene trimming. The authors listed around 150 TCR beta chains as cytomegalovirus-associated.

With respect to this clone: Its antigen is undetermined.

Sequenced: PBMCs. V and J are TRBV20-1 and TRBJ2-4, with 7 positions matching TRBD1. This sequence was found in a woman younger than 45 in good health and CMV-seronegative. In nucleotides, the CDR3 is TGCAGTGCTAGCAGGGGGAACATTCAGTACTTC. This sequence encodes CSASRGNIQYF.